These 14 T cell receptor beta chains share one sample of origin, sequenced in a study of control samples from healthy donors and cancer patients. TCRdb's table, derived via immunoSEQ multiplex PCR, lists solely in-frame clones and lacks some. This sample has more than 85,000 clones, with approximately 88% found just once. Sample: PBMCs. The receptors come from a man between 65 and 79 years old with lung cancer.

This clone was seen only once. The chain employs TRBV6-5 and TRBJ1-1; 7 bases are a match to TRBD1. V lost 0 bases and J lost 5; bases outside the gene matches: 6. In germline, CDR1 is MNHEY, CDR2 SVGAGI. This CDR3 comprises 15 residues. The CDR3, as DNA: TGTGCCAGCAGTTACTCAGGGGGCTTGGGAACTGAAGCTTTCTTT. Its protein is CASSYSGGLGTEAFF.

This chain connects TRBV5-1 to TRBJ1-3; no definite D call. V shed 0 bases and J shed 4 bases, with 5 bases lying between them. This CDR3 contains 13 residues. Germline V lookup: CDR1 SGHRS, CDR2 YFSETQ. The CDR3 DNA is TGCGCCAGCAGCTTGGGGAAGGGAAACACCATATATTTT. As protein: CASSLGKGNTIYF.

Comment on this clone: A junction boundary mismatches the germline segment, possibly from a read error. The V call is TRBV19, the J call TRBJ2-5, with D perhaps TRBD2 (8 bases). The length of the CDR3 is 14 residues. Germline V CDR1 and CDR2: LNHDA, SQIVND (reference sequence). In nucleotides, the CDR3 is TGTGCCAGTAGTAAGGGGGCCCCGGGGGGGACCCGGTACTTC. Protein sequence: CASSKGAPGGTRYF.

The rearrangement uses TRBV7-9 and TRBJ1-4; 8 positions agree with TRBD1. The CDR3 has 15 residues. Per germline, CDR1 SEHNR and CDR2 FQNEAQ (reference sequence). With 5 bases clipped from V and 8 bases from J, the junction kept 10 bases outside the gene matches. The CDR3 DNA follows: TGTGCCAGCAGCCCGACTACAGGGGGAACGGAAAAACTGTTTTTT. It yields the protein CASSPTTGGTEKLFF.

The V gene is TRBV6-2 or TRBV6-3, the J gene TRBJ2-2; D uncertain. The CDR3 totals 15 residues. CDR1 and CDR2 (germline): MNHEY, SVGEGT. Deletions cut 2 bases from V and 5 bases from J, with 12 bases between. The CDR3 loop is CASSYTVAGTGELFF. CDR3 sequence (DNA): TGTGCCAGCAGTTACACGGTAGCAGGAACCGGGGAGCTGTTTTTT.

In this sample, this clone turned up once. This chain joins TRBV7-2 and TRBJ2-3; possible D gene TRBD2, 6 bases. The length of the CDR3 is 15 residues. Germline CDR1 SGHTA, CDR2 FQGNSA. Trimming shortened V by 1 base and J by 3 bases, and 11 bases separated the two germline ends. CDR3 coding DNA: TGTGCCAGCAGCTTAGAGCGGGCCCCGACAGATACGCAGTATTTT. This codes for CASSLERAPTDTQYF.

In nucleotides, the CDR3 is TGTGCCAGCAGTGATAAGGGCAGGGTGGATATGAACACTGAAGCTTTCTTT. It codes for CASSDKGRVDMNTEAFF. The V gene is TRBV6-1, the J gene TRBJ1-1, with D possibly being TRBD1 (5 bases). Deletions cut 3 bases from V and 0 bases from J, with 17 bases between. The CDR3 has 17 amino acids. The germline CDR1 and CDR2 sequences are MNHNS and SASEGT.

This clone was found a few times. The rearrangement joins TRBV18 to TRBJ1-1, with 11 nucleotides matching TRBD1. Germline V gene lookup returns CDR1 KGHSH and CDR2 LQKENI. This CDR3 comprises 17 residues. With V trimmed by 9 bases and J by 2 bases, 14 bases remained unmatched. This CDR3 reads CASLGTGTGGPNTEAFF. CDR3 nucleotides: TGTGCCAGTCTAGGGACCGGGACAGGGGGACCTAACACTGAAGCTTTCTTT.

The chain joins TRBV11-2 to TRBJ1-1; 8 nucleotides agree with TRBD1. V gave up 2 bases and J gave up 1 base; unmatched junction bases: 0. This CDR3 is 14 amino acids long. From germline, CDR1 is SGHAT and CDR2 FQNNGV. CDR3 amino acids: CASSLTGGNTEAFF. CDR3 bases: TGTGCCAGCAGCTTAACAGGGGGGAACACTGAAGCTTTCTTT.

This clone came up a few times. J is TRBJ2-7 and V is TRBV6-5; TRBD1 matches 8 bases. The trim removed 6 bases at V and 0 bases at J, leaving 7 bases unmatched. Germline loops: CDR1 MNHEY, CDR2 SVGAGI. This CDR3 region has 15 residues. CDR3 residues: CASSDRDRSSYEQYF. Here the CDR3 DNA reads TGTGCCAGCAGCGACCGGGACAGGAGCTCCTACGAGCAGTACTTC.

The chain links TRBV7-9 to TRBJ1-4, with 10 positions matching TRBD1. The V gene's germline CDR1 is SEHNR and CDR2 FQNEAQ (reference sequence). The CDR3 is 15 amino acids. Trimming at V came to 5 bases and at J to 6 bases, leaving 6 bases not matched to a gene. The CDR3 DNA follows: TGTGCCAGCAGCGGAGGACAGGGGGTATATGAAAAACTGTTTTTT. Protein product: CASSGGQGVYEKLFF.

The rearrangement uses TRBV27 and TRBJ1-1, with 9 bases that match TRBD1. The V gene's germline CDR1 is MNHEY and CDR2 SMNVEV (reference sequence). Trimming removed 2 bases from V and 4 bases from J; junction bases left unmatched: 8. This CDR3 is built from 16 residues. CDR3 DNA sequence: TGTGCCAGCAGTTTACTGGGGGACAGGGTTTTCACTGAAGCTTTCTTT. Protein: CASSLLGDRVFTEAFF.

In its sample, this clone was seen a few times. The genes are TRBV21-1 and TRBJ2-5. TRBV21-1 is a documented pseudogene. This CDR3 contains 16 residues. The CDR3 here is CASSWPGQHFPETQYF. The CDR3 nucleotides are TGTGCCAGCAGCTGGCCGGGCCAGCATTTTCCAGAGACCCAGTACTTC.

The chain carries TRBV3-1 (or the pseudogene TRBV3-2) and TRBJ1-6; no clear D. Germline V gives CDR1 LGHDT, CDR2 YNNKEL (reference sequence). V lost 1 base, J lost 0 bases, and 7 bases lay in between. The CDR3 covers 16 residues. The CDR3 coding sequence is TGTGCCAGCAGCCAAGGGGTTAGCTCCTATAATTCACCCCTCCACTTT. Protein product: CASSQGVSSYNSPLHF.